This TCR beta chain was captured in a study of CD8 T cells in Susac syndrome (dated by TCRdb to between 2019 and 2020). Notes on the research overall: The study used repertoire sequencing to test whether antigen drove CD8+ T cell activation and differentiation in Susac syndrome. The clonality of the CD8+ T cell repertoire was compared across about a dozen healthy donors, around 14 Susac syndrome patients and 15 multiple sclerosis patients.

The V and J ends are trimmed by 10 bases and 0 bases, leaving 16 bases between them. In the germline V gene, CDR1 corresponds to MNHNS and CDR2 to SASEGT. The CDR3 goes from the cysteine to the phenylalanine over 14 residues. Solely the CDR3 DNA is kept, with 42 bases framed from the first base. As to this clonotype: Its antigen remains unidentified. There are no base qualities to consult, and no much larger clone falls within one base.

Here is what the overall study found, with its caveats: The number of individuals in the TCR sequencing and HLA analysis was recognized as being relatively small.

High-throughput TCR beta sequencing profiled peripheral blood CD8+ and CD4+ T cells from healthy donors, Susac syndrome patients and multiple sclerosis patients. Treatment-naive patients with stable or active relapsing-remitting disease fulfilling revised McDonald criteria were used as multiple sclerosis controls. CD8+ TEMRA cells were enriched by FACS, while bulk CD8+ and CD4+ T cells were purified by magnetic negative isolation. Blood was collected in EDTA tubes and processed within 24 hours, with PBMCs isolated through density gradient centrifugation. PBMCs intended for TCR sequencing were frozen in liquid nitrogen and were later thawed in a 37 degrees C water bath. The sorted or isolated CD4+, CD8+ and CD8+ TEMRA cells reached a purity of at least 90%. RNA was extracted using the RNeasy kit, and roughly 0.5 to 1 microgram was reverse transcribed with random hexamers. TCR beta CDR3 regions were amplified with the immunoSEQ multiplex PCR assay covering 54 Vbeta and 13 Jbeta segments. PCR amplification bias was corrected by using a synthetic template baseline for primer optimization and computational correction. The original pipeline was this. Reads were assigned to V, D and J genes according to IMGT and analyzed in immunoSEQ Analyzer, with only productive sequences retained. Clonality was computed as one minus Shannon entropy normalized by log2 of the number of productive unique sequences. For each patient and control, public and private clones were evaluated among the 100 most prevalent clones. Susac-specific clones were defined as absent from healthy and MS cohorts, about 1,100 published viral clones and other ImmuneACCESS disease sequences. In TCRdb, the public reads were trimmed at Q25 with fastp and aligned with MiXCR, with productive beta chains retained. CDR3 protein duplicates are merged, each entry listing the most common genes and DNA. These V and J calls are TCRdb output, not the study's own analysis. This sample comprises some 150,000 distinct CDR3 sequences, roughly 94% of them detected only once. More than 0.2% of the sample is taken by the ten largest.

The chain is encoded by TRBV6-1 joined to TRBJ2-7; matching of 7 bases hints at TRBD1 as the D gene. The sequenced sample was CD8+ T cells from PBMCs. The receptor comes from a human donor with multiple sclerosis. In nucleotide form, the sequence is TGTGCCACCTTCGGGGGACAGTTCTCCTACGAGCAGTACTTC. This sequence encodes CATFGGQFSYEQYF.